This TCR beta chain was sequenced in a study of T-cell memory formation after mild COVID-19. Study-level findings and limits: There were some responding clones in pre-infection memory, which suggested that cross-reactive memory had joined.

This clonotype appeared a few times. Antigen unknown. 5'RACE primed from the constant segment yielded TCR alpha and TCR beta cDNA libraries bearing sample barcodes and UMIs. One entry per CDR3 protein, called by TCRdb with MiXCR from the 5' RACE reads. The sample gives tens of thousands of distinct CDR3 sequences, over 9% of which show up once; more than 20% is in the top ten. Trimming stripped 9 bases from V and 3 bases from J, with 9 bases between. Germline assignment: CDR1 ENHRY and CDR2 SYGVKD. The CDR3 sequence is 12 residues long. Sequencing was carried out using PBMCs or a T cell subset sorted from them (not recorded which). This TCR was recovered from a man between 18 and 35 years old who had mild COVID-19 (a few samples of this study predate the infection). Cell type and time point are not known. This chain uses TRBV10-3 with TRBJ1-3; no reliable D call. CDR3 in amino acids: CAIATGGNTIYF. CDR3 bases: TGTGCCATAGCGACGGGTGGAAACACCATATATTTT.